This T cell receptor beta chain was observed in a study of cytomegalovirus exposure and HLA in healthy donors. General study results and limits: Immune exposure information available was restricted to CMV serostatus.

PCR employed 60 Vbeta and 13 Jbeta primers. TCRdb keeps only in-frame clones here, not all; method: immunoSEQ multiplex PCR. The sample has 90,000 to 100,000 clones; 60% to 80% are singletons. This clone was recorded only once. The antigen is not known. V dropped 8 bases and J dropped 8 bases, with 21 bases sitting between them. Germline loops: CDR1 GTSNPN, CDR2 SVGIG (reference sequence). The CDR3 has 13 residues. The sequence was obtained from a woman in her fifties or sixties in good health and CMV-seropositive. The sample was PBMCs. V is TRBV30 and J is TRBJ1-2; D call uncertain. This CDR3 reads CAVSPLGPGGYTF. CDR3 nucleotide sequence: TGTGCCGTCAGCCCCCTCGGCCCGGGAGGCTACACCTTC. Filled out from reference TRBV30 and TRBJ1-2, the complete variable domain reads SQTIHQWPATLVQPVGSPLSLECTVEGTSNPNLYWYRQAAGRGLQLLFYSVGIGQISSEVPQNLSASRPQDRQFILSSKKLLLSDSGFYLCAVSPLGPGGYTFGSGTRLTVV.